The following is a T cell receptor beta chain sequence with its context. Its antigen is unknown. V lost 2 bases and J lost 8, with 4 bases in between. The CDR3 runs 11 residues. The V gene's germline CDR1 is SGHAT and CDR2 FQNNGV. Use of 60 Vbeta and 13 Jbeta primers characterized the PCR. The assay was immunoSEQ multiplex PCR, and TCRdb's table has in-frame clones only and misses some. Found here are roughly 150,000 clones, around 75% of them singletons; the top ten hold about 3.1%. The sample is drawn from a study of cytomegalovirus exposure and HLA in healthy donors. Across the whole study: Researchers found that roughly 80% of a few hundred genotyped donors fell within the Caucasian-associated ancestry cluster. General study findings and limits: Reportedly, cytomegalovirus status was diagnosed with high sensitivity and specificity. An analysis was carried out later, and it reportedly showed fewer N-insertions in an Asian-associated ancestry cluster than the approximately 700-donor mean.

This TCR was sampled from a male donor in good health and CMV-seronegative. The rearrangement links TRBV11-2 to TRBJ1-3; unclear D gene. The sample comprised PBMCs. DNA of the CDR3: TGTGCCAGCAGCTTACTCGACACCATATATTTT. It translates to CASSLLDTIYF. The entire variable domain, with the rest obtained from reference TRBV11-2 and TRBJ1-3, is as follows: EAGVAQSPRYKIIEKRQSVAFWCNPISGHATLYWYQQILGQGPKLLIQFQNNGVVDDSQLPKDRFSAERLKGVDSTLKIQPAKLEDSAVYLCASSLLDTIYFGEGSWLTVV.